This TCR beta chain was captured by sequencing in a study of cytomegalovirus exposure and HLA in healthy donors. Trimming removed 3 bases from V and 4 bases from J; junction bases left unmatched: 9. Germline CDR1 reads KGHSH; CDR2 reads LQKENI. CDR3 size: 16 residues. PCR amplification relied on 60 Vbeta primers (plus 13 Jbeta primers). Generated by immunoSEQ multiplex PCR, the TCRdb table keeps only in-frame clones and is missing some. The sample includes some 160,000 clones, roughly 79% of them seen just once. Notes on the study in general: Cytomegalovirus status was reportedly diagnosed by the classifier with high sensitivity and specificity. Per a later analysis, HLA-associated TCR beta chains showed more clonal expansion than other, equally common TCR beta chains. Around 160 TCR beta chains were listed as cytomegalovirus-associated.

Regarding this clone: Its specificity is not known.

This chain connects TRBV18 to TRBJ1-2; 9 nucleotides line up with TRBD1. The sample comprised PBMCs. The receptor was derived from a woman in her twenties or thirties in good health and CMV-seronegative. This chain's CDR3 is CASSPVGQGQSYGYTF. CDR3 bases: TGTGCCAGCTCACCCGTCGGACAGGGGCAAAGCTATGGCTACACCTTC.